The entry below gives a single TCR beta chain sequence along with its context. Clones were sequenced by immunoSEQ multiplex PCR, and TCRdb holds only the in-frame ones, with some missing. This sample has around 50,000 clones, with about 87% found just once. This specimen comes from a study of T cell changes during pregnancy in multiple sclerosis. CDR1 SGHDN and CDR2 FVKESK come from the germline V gene. V was pared by 3 bases and J by 3 bases, with 11 bases between. This CDR3 has 14 residues. This clonotype originated in a female donor with multiple sclerosis, enrolled in a pregnancy study. The sequencing here drew on peripheral blood, taken in the first trimester of pregnancy. This rearrangement joins TRBV14 to TRBJ1-1, with D uncertain. As DNA, the CDR3 is TGTGCCAGCAGCCATCTTTGGGGAGACACTGAAGCTTTCTTT. Encoded protein: CASSHLWGDTEAFF.